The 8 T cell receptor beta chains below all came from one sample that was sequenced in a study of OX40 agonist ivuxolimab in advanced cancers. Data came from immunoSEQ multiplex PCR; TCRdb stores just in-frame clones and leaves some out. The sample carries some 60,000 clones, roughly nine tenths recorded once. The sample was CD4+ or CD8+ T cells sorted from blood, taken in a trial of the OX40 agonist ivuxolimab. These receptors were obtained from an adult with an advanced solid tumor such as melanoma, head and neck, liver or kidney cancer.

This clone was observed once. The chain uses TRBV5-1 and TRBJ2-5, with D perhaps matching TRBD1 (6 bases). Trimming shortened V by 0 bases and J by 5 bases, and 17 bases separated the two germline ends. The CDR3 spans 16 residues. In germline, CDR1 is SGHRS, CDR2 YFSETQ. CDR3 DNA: TGCGCCAGCAGCTTGGGGACCAGGGGACCAGGGGAGACCCAGTACTTC. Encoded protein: CASSLGTRGPGETQYF.

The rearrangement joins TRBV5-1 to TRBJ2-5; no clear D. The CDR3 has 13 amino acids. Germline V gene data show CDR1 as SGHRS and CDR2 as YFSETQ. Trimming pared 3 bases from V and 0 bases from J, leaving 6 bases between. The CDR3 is CASSSLYQETQYF. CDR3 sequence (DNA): TGCGCCAGCAGCTCCTTGTACCAAGAGACCCAGTACTTC.

The CDR3 reads CASSLISSGISTDTQYF. The CDR3 DNA follows: TGTGCCAGCAGCTTAATCTCTAGCGGGATAAGCACAGATACGCAGTATTTT. This chain joins TRBV7-8 and TRBJ2-3, with TRBD2 matching 9 bases. The CDR3 is 17 amino acids. CDR1 is SGHVS, CDR2 FQNEAQ, per germline. Trimming removed 2 bases from V and 0 bases from J; junction bases left unmatched: 6.

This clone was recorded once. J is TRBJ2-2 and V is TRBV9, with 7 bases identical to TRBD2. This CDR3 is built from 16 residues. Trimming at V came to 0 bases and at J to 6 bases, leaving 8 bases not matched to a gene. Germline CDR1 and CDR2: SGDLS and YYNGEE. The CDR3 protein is CASSVELAGAAGELFF. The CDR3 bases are TGTGCCAGCAGCGTAGAGTTGGCGGGAGCCGCCGGGGAGCTGTTTTTT. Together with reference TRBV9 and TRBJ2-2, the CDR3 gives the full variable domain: DSGVTQTPKHLITATGQRVTLRCSPRSGDLSVYWYQQSLDQGLQFLIQYYNGEERAKGNILERFSAQQFPDLHSELNLSSLELGDSALYFCASSVELAGAAGELFFGEGSRLTVL.

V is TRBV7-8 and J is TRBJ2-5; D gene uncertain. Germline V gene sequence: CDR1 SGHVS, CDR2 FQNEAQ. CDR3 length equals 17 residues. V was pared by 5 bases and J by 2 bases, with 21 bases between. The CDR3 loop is CASSRPRQGPSQETQYF. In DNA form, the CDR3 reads TGTGCCAGCAGCCGCCCCCGACAAGGCCCCTCTCAAGAGACCCAGTACTTC. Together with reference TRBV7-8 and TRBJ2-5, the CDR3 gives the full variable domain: GAGVSQSPRYKVAKRGQDVALRCDPISGHVSLFWYQQALGQGPEFLTYFQNEAQLDKSGLPSDRFFAERPEGSVSTLKIQRTQQEDSAVYLCASSRPRQGPSQETQYFGPGTRLLVL.

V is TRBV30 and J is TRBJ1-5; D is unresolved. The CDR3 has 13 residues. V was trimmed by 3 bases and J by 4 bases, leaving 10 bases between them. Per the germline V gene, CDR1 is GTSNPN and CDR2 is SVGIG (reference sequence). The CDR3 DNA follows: TGTGCCTGGAGCGCCGACGGAAATCAGCCCCAGCATTTT. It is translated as CAWSADGNQPQHF.

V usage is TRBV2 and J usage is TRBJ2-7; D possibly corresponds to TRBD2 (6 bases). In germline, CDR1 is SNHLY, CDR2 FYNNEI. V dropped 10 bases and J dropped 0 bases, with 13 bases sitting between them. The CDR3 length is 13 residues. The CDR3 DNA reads TGTGCCACCCGGAGGGGAAGCTCCTACGAGCAGTACTTC. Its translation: CATRRGSSYEQYF.

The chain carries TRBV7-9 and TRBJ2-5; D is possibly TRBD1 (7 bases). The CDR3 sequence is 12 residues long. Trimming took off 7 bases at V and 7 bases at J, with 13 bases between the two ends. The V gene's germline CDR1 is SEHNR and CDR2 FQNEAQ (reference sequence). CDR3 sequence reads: CASTPGGGTQYF. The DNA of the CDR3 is TGTGCCAGCACCCCAGGGGGAGGGACCCAGTACTTC.